The TCR beta chain described here comes from a study of blood T cells in healthy people across ages. This CDR3 has 14 residues. V gave up 4 bases and J gave up 0 bases, with 8 bases separating them. Per the germline V gene, CDR1 is WSHSY and CDR2 is SAAADI. Through a sample-barcoded 5' primer and a J-beta primer mix, a second PCR was run for roughly 7 to 12 cycles. A single record per CDR3 protein comes from TCRdb applying MiXCR to the 5' RACE reads. The sample holds about 2 million distinct CDR3 sequences, about 50% seen once. This clonotype came up a few times. Its antigen is undetermined. Points from the study as a whole: Both naive CD4+ cell counts and diversity were greater in long-lived donors than in aged donors. It was held that diversity estimates obtained from one million T cells represented underestimates.

This TCR came from a woman between 40 and 50 years old in good health. Sequencing was performed on blood. The chain recombines TRBV10-2 with TRBJ2-3, with D unclear. The CDR3 bases are TGCGCCAGCAGTGGGTACTACAGCACAGATACGCAGTATTTT. Translation gives CASSGYYSTDTQYF.